Below, 2 T cell receptor beta chains from the same sample are listed, as sequenced in a study of breast tumors, draining lymph nodes, adjacent tissues. Axillary draining lymph nodes of breast cancer patients supplied the node samples. Each CDR3 protein is one row after TCRdb ran MiXCR on the multiplex PCR reads. The sample records around 130,000 distinct CDR3 sequences, around 20% being singletons. Sequencing was done on a sample of axillary lymph node tissue. The receptors were sampled from a female donor with breast cancer. Some clones in this sample may be carry-over from other donors' samples.

Here the CDR3 reads CASSFGRTYGYTF. CDR3 bases: TGTGCCAGCAGTTTCGGCCGAACCTATGGCTACACCTTC. The chain joins TRBV28 to TRBJ1-2; D is ambiguous. The V end was cut by 3 bases, the J end by 4 bases, with 9 bases between. CDR1 MDHEN and CDR2 SYDVKM come from the germline V gene. There are 13 residues in the CDR3.

This clonotype was picked up many times. This chain connects TRBV5-1 to TRBJ2-5, with no clear D. Trimming took 4 bases from V and 1 from J, leaving 8 bases between them. Germline CDR1 reads SGHRS; CDR2 reads YFSETQ. CDR3 length equals 13 residues. The CDR3 region has the DNA TGCGCCAGCAGCCCCTCGACCCAAGAGACCCAGTACTTC. Translating gives CASSPSTQETQYF.